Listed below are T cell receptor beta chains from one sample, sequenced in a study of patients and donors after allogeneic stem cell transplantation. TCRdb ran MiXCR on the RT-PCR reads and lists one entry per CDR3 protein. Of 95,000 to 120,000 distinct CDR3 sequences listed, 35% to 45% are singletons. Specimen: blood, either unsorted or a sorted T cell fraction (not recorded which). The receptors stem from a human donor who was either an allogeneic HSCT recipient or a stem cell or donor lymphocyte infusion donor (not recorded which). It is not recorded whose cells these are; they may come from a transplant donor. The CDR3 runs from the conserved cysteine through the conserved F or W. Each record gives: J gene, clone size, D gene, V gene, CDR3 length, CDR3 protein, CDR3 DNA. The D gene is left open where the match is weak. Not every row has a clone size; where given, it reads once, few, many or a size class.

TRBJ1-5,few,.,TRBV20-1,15,CSAQAGITSNQPQHF,TGCAGTGCTCAAGCAGGTATAACGAGCAATCAGCCCCAGCATTTT
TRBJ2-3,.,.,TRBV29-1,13,CSVAGISTDTQYF,TGCAGCGTTGCGGGAATAAGCACAGATACGCAGTATTTT
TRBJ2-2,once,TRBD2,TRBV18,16,CASSRPGGRATGELFF,TGTGCCAGCTCACGCCCCGGCGGGAGGGCCACCGGGGAGCTGTTTTTT
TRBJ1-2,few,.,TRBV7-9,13,CASSLGVLYGYTF,TGTGCCAGCAGCCTCGGGGTCCTCTATGGCTACACCTTC
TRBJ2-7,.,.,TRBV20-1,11,CSASRGDEQYF,TGCAGTGCCTCCAGGGGGGACGAGCAGTACTTC
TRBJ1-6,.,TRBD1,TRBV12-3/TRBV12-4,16,CASSHDRGLHNSPLHF,TGTGCCAGCAGCCACGACAGGGGCCTACATAATTCACCCCTCCACTTT
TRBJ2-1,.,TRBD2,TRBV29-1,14,CSVQTSGNYDEQFF,TGCAGCGTCCAGACTAGCGGGAATTACGATGAGCAGTTCTTC
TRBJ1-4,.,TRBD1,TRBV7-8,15,CASSRRDRGPEKLFF,TGTGCCAGCAGCCGCCGGGACAGGGGCCCCGAAAAACTGTTTTTT
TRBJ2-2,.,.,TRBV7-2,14,CASSPPLASGELFF,TGTGCCAGCAGCCCACCCCTAGCGTCCGGGGAGCTGTTTTTT
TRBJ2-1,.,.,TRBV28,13,CASSLFWEGEQFF,TGTGCCAGCAGTTTATTCTGGGAAGGGGAGCAGTTCTTC
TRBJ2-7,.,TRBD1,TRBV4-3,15,CASSPRTGGSYEQYF,TGCGCCAGCAGCCCTCGGACAGGGGGCTCCTACGAGCAGTACTTC
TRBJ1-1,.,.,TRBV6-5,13,CASSYLRRTEAFF,TGTGCCAGCAGTTATCTGAGGAGGACTGAAGCTTTCTTT
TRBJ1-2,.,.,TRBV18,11,CASSPGVGYTF,TGTGCCAGCTCACCAGGGGTAGGCTACACCTTC
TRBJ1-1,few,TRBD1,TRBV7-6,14,CASSSTGTATEAFF,TGTGCCAGCAGCTCAACCGGGACAGCAACTGAAGCTTTCTTT
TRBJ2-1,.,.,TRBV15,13,CATSRATYNEQFF,TGTGCCACCAGCAGGGCCACCTACAATGAGCAGTTCTTC
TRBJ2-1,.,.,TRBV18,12,CASSLGNNEQFF,TGTGCCAGCTCACTCGGCAACAATGAGCAGTTCTTC
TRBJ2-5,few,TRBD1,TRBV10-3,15,CAISSGTGGLETQYF,TGTGCCATCAGTTCCGGGACAGGGGGGCTCGAGACCCAGTACTTC
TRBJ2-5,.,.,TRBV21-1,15,CASSFHQGRFETQYF,TGTGCCAGCAGCTTTCACCAGGGGCGTTTTGAGACCCAGTACTTC
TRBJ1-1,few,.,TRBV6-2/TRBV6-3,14,CASTNAGAPTEAFF,TGTGCCAGCACCAACGCGGGCGCACCCACTGAAGCTTTCTTT
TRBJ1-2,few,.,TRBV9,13,CASQYRAGYGYTF,TGTGCCAGTCAGTACAGGGCGGGCTATGGCTACACCTTC
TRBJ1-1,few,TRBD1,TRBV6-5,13,CASSYQDRWEAFF,TGTGCCAGCAGTTACCAGGACAGGTGGGAAGCTTTCTTT
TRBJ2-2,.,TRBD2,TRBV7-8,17,CASSFSLPLADTGELFF,TGTGCCAGCAGCTTCTCCCTCCCCCTAGCGGACACCGGGGAGCTGTTTTTT
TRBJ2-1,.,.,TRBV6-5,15,CASSPGGGGSPRKFF,TGTGCCAGCAGCCCCGGGGGTGGCGGGTCCCCAAGGAAGTTCTTC
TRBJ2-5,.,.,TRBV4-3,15,CASSPQGTGSETQYF,TGCGCCAGCAGCCCCCAAGGGACTGGGTCCGAGACCCAGTACTTC
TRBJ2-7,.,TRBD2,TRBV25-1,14,CASSRGLADYEQYF,TGTGCCAGCAGTCGTGGACTAGCGGACTACGAGCAGTACTTC
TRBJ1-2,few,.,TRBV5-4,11,CASKGTLGYTF,TGTGCCAGCAAAGGGACTTTAGGTTACACCTTC
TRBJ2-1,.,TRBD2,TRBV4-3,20,CASSQVFTSGSGRSYNEQFF,TGCGCCAGCAGCCAAGTATTCACTAGCGGGAGTGGTCGCTCCTACAATGAGCAGTTCTTC
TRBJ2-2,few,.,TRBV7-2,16,CASSPRGSLNTGELFF,TGTGCCAGCAGCCCGAGAGGCTCCCTAAACACCGGGGAGCTGTTTTTT
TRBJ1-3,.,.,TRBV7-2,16,CASSLARQASGNTIYF,TGTGCCAGCAGCTTAGCGAGGCAGGCCTCTGGAAACACCATATATTTT
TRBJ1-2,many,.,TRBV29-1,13,CSVEDGDHYGYTF,TGCAGCGTTGAAGATGGGGACCACTATGGCTACACCTTC
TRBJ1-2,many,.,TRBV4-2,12,CASSQGREDYTF,TGTGCCAGCAGCCAAGGCAGGGAAGACTACACCTTC
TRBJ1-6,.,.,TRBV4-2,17,CASSHPSQDSQNSPLHF,TGTGCCAGCAGCCACCCCTCTCAGGACAGTCAAAATTCACCCCTCCACTTT
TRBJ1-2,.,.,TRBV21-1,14,CASSKEAGQGGYTF,TGTGCCAGCAGCAAAGAAGCGGGGCAGGGTGGCTACACCTTC
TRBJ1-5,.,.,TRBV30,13,CAWDPGLGQPQHF,TGTGCCTGGGACCCGGGACTGGGGCAGCCCCAGCATTTT